This passage covers 25 T cell receptor beta chains from one sample sequenced in a study of OX40 agonist ivuxolimab in advanced cancers. Sequenced by immunoSEQ multiplex PCR; TCRdb stores in-frame clones only, minus some. The top ten hold 5.5% to 7.5% of the sample, which has tens of thousands of clones, around 83% seen once. This sample comprised CD4+ or CD8+ T cells sorted from blood, obtained in a trial of the OX40 agonist ivuxolimab. These receptors were taken from an adult with an advanced solid tumor such as melanoma, head and neck, liver or kidney cancer.

This clone was found a few times. The genes are TRBV6-6 and TRBJ1-3; D perhaps matches TRBD1 (6 bases). V was shortened by 6 bases and J by 1 base, with 13 bases between the two germline ends. The CDR3 length is 15 residues. Germline V CDR1 and CDR2: MNHNY, SVGAGI (reference sequence). In DNA form, the CDR3 reads TGTGCCAGCAGCCGCAAGGGGGGGTCTGGAAACACCATATATTTT. This encodes CASSRKGGSGNTIYF.

This chain connects TRBV18 to TRBJ1-1; D unresolved. The CDR3 extends over 13 amino acids. From germline, CDR1 is KGHSH and CDR2 LQKENI. V was clipped by 6 bases and J by 1 base, with 9 bases between them. The CDR3 reads CASSPFWNTEAFF. DNA for the CDR3: TGTGCCAGCTCGCCCTTCTGGAACACTGAAGCTTTCTTT.

The rearrangement joins TRBV4-1 to TRBJ2-7, with 8 bases aligning to TRBD1. The CDR3 is made up of 17 amino acids. V was clipped by 1 base and J by 7 bases; unmatched bases: 15. Germline V lookup: CDR1 MGHRA, CDR2 YSYEKL. This chain's CDR3 is CASSQGGRGQGLGEQYF. The CDR3 nucleotides are TGCGCCAGCAGCCAAGGGGGCAGGGGGCAGGGGTTGGGAGAGCAGTACTTC.

This chain uses TRBV10-3 with TRBJ2-7; possibly TRBD2 for D (6 bases). This CDR3 is built from 14 residues. CDR1 and CDR2 (germline): ENHRY, SYGVKD. V lost 10 bases, J lost 0 bases, and 16 bases lay in between. CDR3 sequence (DNA): TGTGCCACTAGACAGTTCGGGAGCTCCTACGAGCAGTACTTC. Translating it yields CATRQFGSSYEQYF.

The chain joins TRBV6-1 to TRBJ1-2; 12 bases match TRBD1. Germline CDR1 MNHNS, CDR2 SASEGT. The V segment lost 3 bases and the J segment 4 bases; nucleotides outside the gene matches: 9. The CDR3 is 17 amino acids. This CDR3 reads CASSDPRDRGRGYGYTF. In nucleotides, the CDR3 is TGTGCCAGCAGTGACCCCCGGGACAGGGGGCGTGGCTATGGCTACACCTTC.

J is TRBJ2-6 and V is TRBV18; a weak D match, TRBD1 (6 bases). Looked up from germline, CDR1 is KGHSH and CDR2 is LQKENI. Deletions cut 3 bases from V and 0 bases from J, with 12 bases between. This CDR3 has 17 residues. CDR3 residues: CASSPIQGSSGANVLTF. In DNA, the CDR3 is TGTGCCAGCTCACCCATACAGGGAAGCTCTGGGGCCAACGTCCTGACTTTC.

The V call is TRBV29-1, the J call TRBJ2-2, with 9 bases lining up with TRBD2. The CDR3 is made up of 14 amino acids. The V and J ends lost 6 bases and 3 bases, in that order; junction bases with no gene match: 5. CDR1 and CDR2 from the germline V gene are SQVTM and ANQGSEA. CDR3 residues: CSVRTSVDTGELFF. For the CDR3, the DNA is TGCAGCGTCAGGACTAGCGTTGACACCGGGGAGCTGTTTTTT.

This chain links TRBV2 with TRBJ1-1, with D unresolved. The V and J ends lost 2 bases and 4 bases respectively, with 8 bases between them. The CDR3 consists of 13 residues. Germline values: CDR1 SNHLY, CDR2 FYNNEI. Here the CDR3 DNA reads TGTGCCAGCAGTGAACGCAGCGTCACTGAAGCTTTCTTT. Its translation: CASSERSVTEAFF.

V is TRBV5-1 and J is TRBJ2-3; 9 bases map to TRBD1. The CDR3 contains 13 residues. With 6 bases clipped from V and 3 bases from J, the junction kept 2 bases outside the gene matches. Per germline, CDR1 SGHRS and CDR2 YFSETQ. CDR3 sequence (DNA): TGCGCCAGCACCGACAGGGGGACAGATACGCAGTATTTT. Its translation: CASTDRGTDTQYF. The complete variable domain, with remaining parts taken from reference TRBV5-1 and TRBJ2-3, reads KAGVTQTPRYLIKTRGQQVTLSCSPISGHRSVSWYQQTPGQGLQFLFEYFSETQRNKGNFPGRFSGRQFSNSRSEMNVSTLELGDSALYLCASTDRGTDTQYFGPGTRLTVL.

The chain carries TRBV6-1 and TRBJ1-1; 9 nucleotides agree with TRBD1. J gave up 7 bases and V 5 bases, and 11 bases lay outside the gene matches. CDR3 length: 15 amino acids. Germline V CDR1 and CDR2: MNHNS, SASEGT. CDR3 coding DNA: TGTGCCAGCAGTCATACCGGGACAGGGTTGAATGAAGCTTTCTTT. Protein: CASSHTGTGLNEAFF.

This clone was counted a single time. The rearrangement uses TRBV27 and TRBJ2-3, with D unclear. V lost 6 bases, J lost 2 bases, and 6 bases lay in between. The CDR3 consists of 12 residues. Germline-derived CDR1 and CDR2 are MNHEY and SMNVEV (reference sequence). In nucleotides, the CDR3 is TGTGCCAGCAGCCAGGACACAGATACGCAGTATTTT. This sequence encodes CASSQDTDTQYF.

The chain combines TRBV5-4 with TRBJ1-1, with D perhaps TRBD1 (6 bases). CDR3 length equals 15 residues. V gave up 7 bases and J gave up 4 bases, with 20 bases separating them. Germline V gives CDR1 SGHNT, CDR2 YYREEE (reference sequence). The CDR3 DNA reads as TGTGCCAGCGGGGGGGACACTCAGGGTACCACTGAAGCTTTCTTT. Amino acid sequence: CASGGDTQGTTEAFF.

V usage is TRBV27 and J usage is TRBJ1-2; D is possibly TRBD1 (5 bases). V lost 4 bases, J lost 8 bases, and 17 bases lay in between. Germline V gene data show CDR1 as MNHEY and CDR2 as SMNVEV (reference sequence). The CDR3 is 14 amino acids. The CDR3: CASSSAGMSPGYTF. CDR3 DNA sequence: TGTGCCAGCAGTTCGGCAGGGATGTCTCCCGGCTACACCTTC.

The rearrangement uses TRBV5-1 and TRBJ2-1, with D possibly TRBD2 on 5 matching bases. Trimming left V 0 bases short and J 1 base short, with 8 bases between. This CDR3 comprises 15 residues. Germline-derived CDR1 and CDR2 are SGHRS and YFSETQ. CDR3 sequence (DNA): TGCGCCAGCAGCTTGGATGAGGGATCCTACAATGAGCAGTTCTTC. This codes for CASSLDEGSYNEQFF.

The genes are TRBV10-3 and TRBJ2-1; no reliable D call. The CDR3 sequence is 14 residues long. Trimming took 3 bases from V and 12 from J, leaving 18 bases between them. CDR1 and CDR2 (germline): ENHRY, SYGVKD. CDR3 region: CAISDGSGWGVQFF. CDR3 DNA: TGTGCCATCAGTGATGGGTCGGGTTGGGGTGTGCAGTTCTTC.

This clone was recorded once. At one of its ends the junction is not consistent with the germline gene, which may arise from a read error. This chain uses TRBV20-1 with TRBJ2-3; possibly TRBD1 or TRBD2 for D (6 bases each). This CDR3 comprises 11 residues. Germline V gene data show CDR1 as DFQATT and CDR2 as SNEGSKA (reference sequence). The CDR3 loop is CSALFNREEWF. The CDR3 DNA follows: TGCAGTGCCCTATTCAACAGGGAGGAGTGGTTT.

The chain employs TRBV6-1 and TRBJ1-2; 9 bases agree with TRBD1. Germline assignment: CDR1 MNHNS and CDR2 SASEGT. CDR3 length: 12 residues. V gave up 4 bases and J gave up 9 bases; unmatched junction bases: 3. The CDR3 is CASSGDRDRYTF. CDR3 bases: TGTGCCAGCAGTGGGGACAGGGATCGCTACACCTTC.

V is TRBV19 and J is TRBJ2-1; 10 nucleotides line up with TRBD1. Germline-derived CDR1 and CDR2 are LNHDA and SQIVND (reference sequence). The CDR3 has 15 amino acids. V lost 4 bases and J lost 8; bases outside the gene matches: 8. CDR3 residues: CASSKEGTGAHEQFF. The CDR3 DNA reads as TGTGCCAGTAGTAAGGAGGGGACAGGGGCCCATGAGCAGTTCTTC.

The chain links TRBV30 to TRBJ1-6, with D hard to call. CDR1 is GTSNPN and CDR2 is SVGIG in the germline V gene (reference sequence). CDR3 size: 16 residues. Trimming cost V 3 bases and J 0 bases, with 12 bases left between them. CDR3 nucleotide sequence: TGTGCCTGGAGGCTAGCGGGAAGCTCCTATAATTCACCCCTCCACTTT. Translating it yields CAWRLAGSSYNSPLHF.

The CDR3 DNA sequence: TGTGCCAGCACCGGGACAGGGAGGGACAATCAGCCCCAGCATTTT. It codes for CASTGTGRDNQPQHF. This chain uses TRBV6-5 with TRBJ1-5, with 9 bases identical to TRBD1. Germline V gives CDR1 MNHEY, CDR2 SVGAGI. The CDR3 loop spans 15 amino acids. Trimming cost V 7 bases and J 3 bases; bases outside gene matches: 7.

This clone came up once. The rearrangement joins TRBV7-9 to TRBJ2-7; possibly TRBD2 for D (5 bases). Germline V gene lookup returns CDR1 SEHNR and CDR2 FQNEAQ (reference sequence). There are 14 residues in the CDR3. V lost 2 bases and J 5 bases, leaving 13 bases between the germline ends. The CDR3 loop reads CASSLRERRDEQYF. Here the CDR3 DNA reads TGTGCCAGCAGCTTACGGGAAAGAAGGGACGAGCAGTACTTC. The full variable domain, with the rest looked up from reference TRBV7-9 and TRBJ2-7, is DTGVSQNPRHKITKRGQNVTFRCDPISEHNRLYWYRQTLGQGPEFLTYFQNEAQLEKSRLLSDRFSAERPKGSFSTLEIQRTEQGDSAMYLCASSLRERRDEQYFGPGTRLTVT.

V is TRBV2 and J is TRBJ1-5, with a tentative D call TRBD1 (6 bases). V was shortened by 4 bases and J by 5 bases, with 12 bases between the two germline ends. The germline gives CDR1 SNHLY, CDR2 FYNNEI. CDR3 size: 14 residues. CDR3 DNA: TGTGCCAGCAGTGGACGGACAGTAGATCAGCCCCAGCATTTT. It yields the protein CASSGRTVDQPQHF.

This chain uses TRBV18 with TRBJ2-5, with D tentatively TRBD2 (5 bases). V lost 3 bases to trimming and J lost 1 base, with 21 bases between them. The CDR3 extends over 18 amino acids. The germline V gene has CDR1 KGHSH and CDR2 LQKENI. As DNA, the CDR3 is TGTGCCAGCTCACCCCGACCACGCGGGTTCCTTTTCCAAGAGACCCAGTACTTC. Its protein product is CASSPRPRGFLFQETQYF.

The V gene is TRBV10-3, the J gene TRBJ1-1, with 8 bases matching TRBD1. The junction had 1 base not matched to a gene; V was cut back by 4 bases and J by 3 bases. The germline gives CDR1 ENHRY, CDR2 SYGVKD. The CDR3 is 13 residues long. The CDR3 region has the DNA TGTGCCATCAGTGGGACAGGGTACACTGAAGCTTTCTTT. Translated, it gives CAISGTGYTEAFF.

This clone was counted a few times. CDR3 DNA: TGTGCCAGCAGTTTAGGGACGGCCTATGGCTACACCTTC. Translation: CASSLGTAYGYTF. The gene calls are TRBV27 and TRBJ1-2; perhaps TRBD1 as D (5 bases). V lost 2 bases and J lost 4, with 8 bases in between. This CDR3 is 13 amino acids long. Germline V gene lookup returns CDR1 MNHEY and CDR2 SMNVEV (reference sequence).